A selection of T cell receptor beta chains follows, all from one sample in a study of radiotherapy plus CTLA-4 blockade in lung cancer. Some clones are missing from TCRdb's copy, which holds only in-frame ones; the method was immunoSEQ multiplex PCR. The data show about 88,000 clones, 60% to 80% seen once. The source was peripheral blood, collected from a patient treated with radiotherapy plus ipilimumab. These TCRs come from a human donor with non-small cell lung cancer that progressed on radiotherapy plus ipilimumab. Both conserved end residues are part of each CDR3. Fields, in order: V gene, J gene, D gene, clone size, CDR3 DNA, CDR3 protein. A D gene is named only where the DNA matches it firmly. Size values are once, few and many counts, or a class for expanded clones, and some rows have none.

>TRBV28|TRBJ1-5|.|.
TGTGCCAGCAGTTTATTTACAGGGAATAGCAATCAGCCCCAGCATTTT
CASSLFTGNSNQPQHF
>TRBV5-3|TRBJ1-5|.|few
TGTGCCAGAAGCTTCGGGGCGTCAGGGGCTACCAATCAGCCCCAGCATTTT
CARSFGASGATNQPQHF
>TRBV23-1|TRBJ1-1|.|.
TGCGCCAGCAGTCAATCGGTCGCTATGAACACTGAAGCTTTCTTT
CASSQSVAMNTEAFF
>TRBV19|TRBJ2-5|TRBD2|.
TGTGCCAGTAGCCCAGCGGGAGAGGGGGAAGAGACCCAGTACTTC
CASSPAGEGEETQYF
>TRBV9|TRBJ2-2|.|.
TGTGCCAGCAATCGGCTAGGTGGGGACACCGGGGAGCTGTTTTTT
CASNRLGGDTGELFF
>TRBV7-9|TRBJ2-3|TRBD1|.
TGTGCCAGCAGCCTTTCAGGGGGAACAGATACGCAGTATTTT
CASSLSGGTDTQYF
>TRBV10-1|TRBJ2-7|.|.
TGCGCCAGCAGTGCCCAACCGACCGTTGGCTACGAGCAGTACTTC
CASSAQPTVGYEQYF
>TRBV28|TRBJ2-7|TRBD2|.
TGTGCCAGCAGTTCCCACACGGGGGAGCGGGATATAATCTACGAGCAGTACTTC
CASSSHTGERDIIYEQYF
>TRBV6-5|TRBJ1-2|.|.
TGTGCCAGCAGTGACCGCAGGGGTCTCGGTGGCTACACCTTC
CASSDRRGLGGYTF
>TRBV19|TRBJ2-3|.|.
TGTGCCAGTAGTATAGACGGCACAGATACGCAGTATTTT
CASSIDGTDTQYF
>TRBV29-1|TRBJ2-1|TRBD2|.
TGCAGCGTTGAGGGACTAGAAGTGTCAAGCTCCTACAATGAGCAGTTCTTC
CSVEGLEVSSSYNEQFF
>TRBV9|TRBJ1-4|.|few
TGTGCCAGCAGCGTAGGTGGGGGGGATGAAAAACTGTTTTTT
CASSVGGGDEKLFF
>TRBV7-2|TRBJ2-5|TRBD1|.
TGTGCCAGCAGCCCGGGACAGGGTTTGACCCAGTACTTC
CASSPGQGLTQYF
>TRBV4-1|TRBJ2-2|.|.
TGCGCCAGCAGCCAAACTCCCGCTAGCGCCGGGGAGCTGTTTTTT
CASSQTPASAGELFF
>TRBV6-5|TRBJ2-1|.|.
TGTGCCAGCAGTTACGAGGGGTTGGGCTCCTACAATGAGCAGTTCTTC
CASSYEGLGSYNEQFF
>TRBV28|TRBJ2-2|TRBD2|.
TGTGCCAGCAGTGGAGTCGGACTAGCGGAGCTCACCGGGGAGCTGTTTTTT
CASSGVGLAELTGELFF
>TRBV5-5|TRBJ2-7|.|.
TGTGCCAGCAGCCCCGGGCCATCCGACACCTACGAGCAGTACTTC
CASSPGPSDTYEQYF
>TRBV9|TRBJ2-1|TRBD1|.
TGTGCCAGCAGCGTAGAGGGGGCAACGGACAATGAGCAGTTCTTC
CASSVEGATDNEQFF
>TRBV10-3|TRBJ2-1|TRBD1|once
TGTGCCATCACTACAGGGGGCGCCTACAATGAGCAGTTCTTC
CAITTGGAYNEQFF
>TRBV7-6|TRBJ2-1|.|.
TGTGCCAGCAGCGCGACTGGCTCCTACAATGAGCAGTTCTTC
CASSATGSYNEQFF
>TRBV29-1|TRBJ2-3|TRBD2|.
TGCAGCGTTGAGCTAGCGGGAGGTTGGGCAGATACGCAGTATTTT
CSVELAGGWADTQYF
>TRBV29-1|TRBJ2-7|.|.
TGCAGCGTTGGATACAGGAGACTAAGCTCCTACGAGCAGTACTTC
CSVGYRRLSSYEQYF
>TRBV28|TRBJ1-5|.|.
TGTGCCAGCAGTCCACCGGGACGTCTTAGCAATCAGCCCCAGCATTTT
CASSPPGRLSNQPQHF
>TRBV7-2|TRBJ1-6|.|.
TGTGCCAGCAGCTTGGGCAGGGGTTATTCACCCCTCCACTTT
CASSLGRGYSPLHF
>TRBV19|TRBJ2-3|.|.
TGTGCCAGTAGTATAGCCAGGTCACCAGATACGCAGTATTTT
CASSIARSPDTQYF
>TRBV5-5|TRBJ1-2|.|.
TGTGCCAGCAGCTCCCAAGGCGGGGCCTCTAACTATGGCTACACCTTC
CASSSQGGASNYGYTF
>TRBV27|TRBJ1-2|TRBD1|.
TGTGCCAGCAGTCCGGACAGGGTAGGAGGCTACACCTTC
CASSPDRVGGYTF
>TRBV4-3|TRBJ2-3|.|.
TGCGCCAGCAGCCCCGCGTGGGGCGGCACAGATACGCAGTATTTT
CASSPAWGGTDTQYF
>TRBV28|TRBJ1-5|.|.
TGTGCCAGCAGTTCGCGGGACATCGTGGCCGTGAGCAATCAGCCCCAGCATTTT
CASSSRDIVAVSNQPQHF
>TRBV10-3|TRBJ1-5|.|.
TGTGCCATCAGTGAGTCGGGAGGTGATCAGCCCCAGCATTTT
CAISESGGDQPQHF
>TRBV28|TRBJ2-1|TRBD2|.
TGTGCCAGCAGTTTGGCAAGACTAGCGGCTTACAATGAGCAGTTCTTC
CASSLARLAAYNEQFF
>TRBV28|TRBJ2-5|TRBD1|.
TGTGCCAGCAGCCTAGGGGGCCGAGAGACCCAGTACTTC
CASSLGGRETQYF
>TRBV28|TRBJ1-5|.|.
TGTGCCAGCAGTCCCCGGAGATGGACTGCAGCCGAGTATAGCAATCAGCCCCAGCATTTT
CASSPRRWTAAEYSNQPQHF
>TRBV21-1|TRBJ1-1|.|once
TGTGCCAGCAGCAAAGCGGGCAGGGATCACACTGAAGCTTTCTTT
CASSKAGRDHTEAFF
>TRBV5-3|TRBJ1-4|.|.
TGTGCCAGAAGCTTGCTGAGGGTGGGGAATGAAAAACTGTTTTTT
CARSLLRVGNEKLFF
>TRBV4-3|TRBJ1-1|.|.
TGCGCCAGCAGCCAAGATCGGCAGGGCCAAGCTTTCTTT
CASSQDRQGQAFF
>TRBV29-1|TRBJ2-1|.|.
TGCAGCGTCGGGTTGGCCGGAACCTACAATGAGCAGTTCTTC
CSVGLAGTYNEQFF
>TRBV2|TRBJ2-2|.|.
TGTGCCAGCAGTGAGGCGACGAACACCGGGGAGCTGTTTTTT
CASSEATNTGELFF
>TRBV7-9|TRBJ2-5|.|.
TGTGCCAGCAGCACCAACAAACTACGAGAGACCCAGTACTTC
CASSTNKLRETQYF
>TRBV7-9|TRBJ1-2|TRBD1|many
TGTGCCAGCAGCCTGGGACAGGGGGTCGATGGCTACACCTTC
CASSLGQGVDGYTF
>TRBV4-2|TRBJ1-4|TRBD1|.
TGTGCCAGCAGCTTCGGGACAGGCCGAGGAGGACTGTTTTTT
CASSFGTGRGGLFF
>TRBV4-1|TRBJ2-1|.|once
TGCGCCAGCAGCCAAGAGAGCAGCAGCTCCTACAATGAGCAGTTCTTC
CASSQESSSSYNEQFF